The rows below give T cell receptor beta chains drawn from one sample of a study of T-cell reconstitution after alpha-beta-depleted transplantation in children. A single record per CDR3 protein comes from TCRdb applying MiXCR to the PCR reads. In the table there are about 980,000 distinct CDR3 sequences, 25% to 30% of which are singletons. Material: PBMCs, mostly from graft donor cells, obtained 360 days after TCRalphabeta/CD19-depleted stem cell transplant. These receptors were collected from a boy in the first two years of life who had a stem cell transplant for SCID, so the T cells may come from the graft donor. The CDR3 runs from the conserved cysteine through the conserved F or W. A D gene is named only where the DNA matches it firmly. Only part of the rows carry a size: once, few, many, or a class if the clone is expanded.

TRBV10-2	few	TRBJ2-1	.	CASSPPEKLSYNEQFF	TGCGCCAGCAGTCCACCGGAGAAACTCTCCTACAATGAGCAGTTCTTC
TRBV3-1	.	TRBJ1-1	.	CASSQEGAAFF	TGTGCCAGCAGCCAAGAAGGGGCAGCTTTCTTT
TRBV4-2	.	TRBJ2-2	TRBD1	CASSQVPDRGLGELFF	TGTGCCAGCAGCCAAGTCCCGGACAGGGGGCTCGGGGAGCTGTTTTTT
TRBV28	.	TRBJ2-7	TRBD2	CASRTGLARYGQYF	TGTGCCAGCAGAACGGGACTAGCCCGCTACGGGCAGTACTTC
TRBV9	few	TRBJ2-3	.	CASSVEQFGTQYF	TGTGCCAGCAGCGTAGAACAGTTTGGTACGCAGTATTTT
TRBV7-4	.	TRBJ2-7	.	CASSLAGGQDEQYF	TGTGCCAGCAGCTTAGCGGGGGGGCAGGACGAGCAGTACTTC
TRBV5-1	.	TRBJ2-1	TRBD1	CASSGNRGLSSYNEQFF	TGCGCCAGCAGCGGAAACAGGGGGCTTAGCTCCTACAATGAGCAGTTCTTC
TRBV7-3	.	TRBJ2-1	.	CASSLVGGAHNEQFF	TGTGCCAGCAGCTTAGTCGGGGGTGCCCACAATGAGCAGTTCTTC
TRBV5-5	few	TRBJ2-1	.	CASTPGPDSRLEFF	TGTGCCAGCACCCCAGGACCGGACTCCCGTCTCGAGTTCTTC
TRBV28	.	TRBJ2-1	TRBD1	CASRGTGANEQFF	TGTGCCAGCAGGGGGACAGGAGCCAATGAGCAGTTCTTC
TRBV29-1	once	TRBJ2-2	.	CSADLYNTGELFF	TGCAGCGCAGACCTTTATAACACCGGGGAGCTGTTTTTT
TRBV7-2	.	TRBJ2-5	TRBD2	CASSLSSGGAKGTQYF	TGTGCCAGCAGCTTATCCAGCGGGGGAGCAAAAGGGACCCAGTACTTC
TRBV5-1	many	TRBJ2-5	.	CASSSSPSEQETQYF	TGCGCCAGCAGCTCCTCTCCCTCGGAACAAGAGACCCAGTACTTC
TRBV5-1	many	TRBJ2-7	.	CASSLGVGSYEQYF	TGTGCCAGCAGTTTAGGGGTTGGGTCCTACGAGCAGTACTTC
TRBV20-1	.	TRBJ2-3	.	CSAHLVTDTQYF	TGCAGTGCTCATCTAGTCACAGATACGCAGTATTTT
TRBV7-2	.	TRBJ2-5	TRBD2	CASSLLGTSGGQETQYF	TGTGCCAGCAGCTTATTAGGGACTAGCGGGGGCCAAGAGACCCAGTACTTC
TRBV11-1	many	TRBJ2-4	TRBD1	CASSLRRGFEETKNIQYF	TGTGCCAGCAGCTTACGCAGGGGGTTTGAAGAAACCAAAAACATTCAGTACTTC
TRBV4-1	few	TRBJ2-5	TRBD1	CASSQGGRGPPETQYF	TGCGCCAGCAGCCAAGGAGGCAGGGGGCCCCCAGAGACCCAGTACTTC
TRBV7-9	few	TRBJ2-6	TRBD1	CASIRTGGYSGANVLTF	TGTGCCAGCATCCGGACAGGGGGCTACTCTGGGGCCAACGTCCTGACTTTC
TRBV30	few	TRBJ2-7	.	CAWSAYPEPYEQYF	TGTGCCTGGAGTGCTTACCCAGAGCCCTACGAGCAGTACTTC
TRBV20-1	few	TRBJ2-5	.	CSTIEGPMGETQYF	TGCAGTACCATAGAAGGGCCGATGGGAGAGACCCAGTACTTC
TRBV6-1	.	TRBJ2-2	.	CASSEGRWMRSGSTGELFF	TGTGCCAGCAGTGAAGGTCGATGGATGAGATCGGGCAGCACCGGGGAGCTGTTTTTT
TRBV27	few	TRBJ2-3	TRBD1	CASRYRGNTDTQYF	TGTGCCAGCAGATACAGGGGGAACACAGATACGCAGTATTTT
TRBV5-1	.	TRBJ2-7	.	CASSAEMYPYEQYF	TGCGCCAGCAGCGCAGAGATGTATCCCTACGAGCAGTACTTC
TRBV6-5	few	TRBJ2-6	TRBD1	CASSYGGTGMTGANVLTF	TGTGCCAGCAGTTACGGAGGGACAGGGATGACTGGGGCCAACGTCCTGACTTTC
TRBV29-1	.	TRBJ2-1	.	CSVILQGNEQFF	TGCAGCGTGATTCTTCAGGGTAATGAGCAGTTCTTC
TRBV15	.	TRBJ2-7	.	CATSRDGGRHEQYF	TGTGCCACCAGCAGAGATGGGGGGAGACACGAGCAGTACTTC
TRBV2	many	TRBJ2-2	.	CASSETVELFF	TGTGCCAGCAGTGAAACCGTGGAGCTGTTTTTT
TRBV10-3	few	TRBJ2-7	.	CAISESQGLTYEQYF	TGTGCCATCAGTGAATCGCAGGGGCTTACCTACGAGCAGTACTTC
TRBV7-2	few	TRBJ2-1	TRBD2	CASGPGLALREQFF	TGTGCCAGCGGACCGGGACTAGCTCTTCGTGAGCAGTTCTTC
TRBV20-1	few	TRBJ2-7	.	CSASASVGAYEQYF	TGCAGTGCTAGTGCGTCGGTGGGGGCTTACGAGCAGTACTTC
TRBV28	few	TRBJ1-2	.	CASSFLDGYTF	TGTGCCAGCAGTTTTTTGGATGGCTACACCTTC
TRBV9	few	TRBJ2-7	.	CASRPLEGYEQYF	TGTGCCAGCAGGCCACTGGAGGGGTACGAGCAGTACTTC
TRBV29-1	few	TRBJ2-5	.	CSAIRPGPKETQYF	TGCAGCGCTATAAGACCGGGACCCAAAGAGACCCAGTACTTC
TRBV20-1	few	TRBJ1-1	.	CSASLSPGRGTEAFF	TGCAGTGCTTCTCTTTCTCCGGGCCGGGGCACTGAAGCTTTCTTT
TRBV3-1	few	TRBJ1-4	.	CASSQDATNEKLFF	TGTGCCAGCAGCCAAGATGCTACTAATGAAAAACTGTTTTTT
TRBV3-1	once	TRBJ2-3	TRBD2	CASTQGPLAGGFFSTDTQYF	TGTGCCAGCACCCAAGGGCCGCTAGCGGGGGGGTTTTTCAGCACAGATACGCAGTATTTT
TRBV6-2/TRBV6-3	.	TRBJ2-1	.	CASSYWMSSYNEQFF	TGTGCCAGCAGTTACTGGATGAGCTCCTACAATGAGCAGTTCTTC
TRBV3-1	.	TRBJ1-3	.	CASSHYDGNTIYF	TGTGCCAGCAGCCATTACGATGGAAACACCATATATTTT
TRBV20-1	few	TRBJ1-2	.	CSALLGRGWSGYTF	TGCAGTGCCCTCCTGGGCAGGGGTTGGAGTGGCTACACCTTC
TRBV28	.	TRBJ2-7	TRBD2	CASSWSGGPYYEQYF	TGTGCCAGCAGTTGGAGCGGGGGGCCCTACTACGAGCAGTACTTC
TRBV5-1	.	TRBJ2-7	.	CARPFPPTYEQYF	TGCGCCCGTCCGTTCCCTCCGACATACGAGCAGTACTTC
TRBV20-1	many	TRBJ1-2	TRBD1	CSARDRAYGYTF	TGCAGTGCTCGAGACAGGGCCTATGGCTACACCTTC
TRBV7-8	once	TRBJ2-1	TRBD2	CASSPNSGGYNEQFF	TGTGCCAGCAGCCCCAATAGCGGGGGGTACAATGAGCAGTTCTTC
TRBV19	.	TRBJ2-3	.	CASSIEEGSDTQYF	TGTGCCAGTAGTATAGAGGAGGGATCAGATACGCAGTATTTT
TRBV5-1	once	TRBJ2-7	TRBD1	CASSFRPTSRQGTTYEQYF	TGCGCCAGCAGCTTTCGCCCGACCTCCCGACAGGGAACTACCTACGAGCAGTACTTC
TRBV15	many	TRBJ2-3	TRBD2	CATSIAGREDTQYF	TGTGCCACCAGCATAGCCGGGCGGGAGGATACGCAGTATTTT
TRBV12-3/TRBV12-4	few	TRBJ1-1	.	CASSAPAGMNTEAFF	TGTGCCAGCAGTGCCCCAGCAGGGATGAACACTGAAGCTTTCTTT
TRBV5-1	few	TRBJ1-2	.	CASSLDSRPGGYTF	TGCGCCAGCAGCTTAGACAGTCGGCCAGGTGGCTACACCTTC
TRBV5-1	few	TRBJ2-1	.	CASSLASEGEQFF	TGCGCCAGCAGCTTGGCTAGCGAGGGTGAGCAGTTCTTC
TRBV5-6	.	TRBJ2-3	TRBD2	CASSPITSGGGPDTQYF	TGTGCCAGCAGCCCCATAACTAGCGGGGGGGGGCCAGATACGCAGTATTTT
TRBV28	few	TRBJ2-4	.	CASSLSSTGSKNIQYF	TGTGCCAGCAGTTTAAGTTCAACAGGGTCCAAAAACATTCAGTACTTC
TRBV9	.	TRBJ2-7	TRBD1	CATSRTGGDLSEQYF	TGTGCCACGTCCCGAACAGGGGGCGATTTGAGTGAGCAGTACTTC
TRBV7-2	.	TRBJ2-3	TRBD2	CASSSELAGGTDTQYF	TGTGCCAGCAGCTCCGAGTTAGCGGGGGGCACAGATACGCAGTATTTT
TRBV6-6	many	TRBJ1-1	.	CASSPDMNTEAFF	TGTGCCAGCAGTCCGGACATGAACACTGAAGCTTTCTTT
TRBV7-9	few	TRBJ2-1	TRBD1	CASSLVGTGRYNEQFF	TGTGCCAGCAGCTTAGTCGGGACAGGGAGATACAATGAGCAGTTCTTC
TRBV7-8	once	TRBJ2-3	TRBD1	CASSSTRTGPSGTQYF	TGTGCCAGCAGCTCCACTAGGACAGGGCCCTCGGGGACGCAGTATTTT
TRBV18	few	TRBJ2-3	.	CASSPPVNTQYF	TGTGCCAGCTCACCCCCAGTAAATACGCAGTATTTT
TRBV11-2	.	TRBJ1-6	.	CASSRDGGSPLHF	TGTGCCAGCAGCCGGGACGGGGGTTCACCCCTCCACTTT